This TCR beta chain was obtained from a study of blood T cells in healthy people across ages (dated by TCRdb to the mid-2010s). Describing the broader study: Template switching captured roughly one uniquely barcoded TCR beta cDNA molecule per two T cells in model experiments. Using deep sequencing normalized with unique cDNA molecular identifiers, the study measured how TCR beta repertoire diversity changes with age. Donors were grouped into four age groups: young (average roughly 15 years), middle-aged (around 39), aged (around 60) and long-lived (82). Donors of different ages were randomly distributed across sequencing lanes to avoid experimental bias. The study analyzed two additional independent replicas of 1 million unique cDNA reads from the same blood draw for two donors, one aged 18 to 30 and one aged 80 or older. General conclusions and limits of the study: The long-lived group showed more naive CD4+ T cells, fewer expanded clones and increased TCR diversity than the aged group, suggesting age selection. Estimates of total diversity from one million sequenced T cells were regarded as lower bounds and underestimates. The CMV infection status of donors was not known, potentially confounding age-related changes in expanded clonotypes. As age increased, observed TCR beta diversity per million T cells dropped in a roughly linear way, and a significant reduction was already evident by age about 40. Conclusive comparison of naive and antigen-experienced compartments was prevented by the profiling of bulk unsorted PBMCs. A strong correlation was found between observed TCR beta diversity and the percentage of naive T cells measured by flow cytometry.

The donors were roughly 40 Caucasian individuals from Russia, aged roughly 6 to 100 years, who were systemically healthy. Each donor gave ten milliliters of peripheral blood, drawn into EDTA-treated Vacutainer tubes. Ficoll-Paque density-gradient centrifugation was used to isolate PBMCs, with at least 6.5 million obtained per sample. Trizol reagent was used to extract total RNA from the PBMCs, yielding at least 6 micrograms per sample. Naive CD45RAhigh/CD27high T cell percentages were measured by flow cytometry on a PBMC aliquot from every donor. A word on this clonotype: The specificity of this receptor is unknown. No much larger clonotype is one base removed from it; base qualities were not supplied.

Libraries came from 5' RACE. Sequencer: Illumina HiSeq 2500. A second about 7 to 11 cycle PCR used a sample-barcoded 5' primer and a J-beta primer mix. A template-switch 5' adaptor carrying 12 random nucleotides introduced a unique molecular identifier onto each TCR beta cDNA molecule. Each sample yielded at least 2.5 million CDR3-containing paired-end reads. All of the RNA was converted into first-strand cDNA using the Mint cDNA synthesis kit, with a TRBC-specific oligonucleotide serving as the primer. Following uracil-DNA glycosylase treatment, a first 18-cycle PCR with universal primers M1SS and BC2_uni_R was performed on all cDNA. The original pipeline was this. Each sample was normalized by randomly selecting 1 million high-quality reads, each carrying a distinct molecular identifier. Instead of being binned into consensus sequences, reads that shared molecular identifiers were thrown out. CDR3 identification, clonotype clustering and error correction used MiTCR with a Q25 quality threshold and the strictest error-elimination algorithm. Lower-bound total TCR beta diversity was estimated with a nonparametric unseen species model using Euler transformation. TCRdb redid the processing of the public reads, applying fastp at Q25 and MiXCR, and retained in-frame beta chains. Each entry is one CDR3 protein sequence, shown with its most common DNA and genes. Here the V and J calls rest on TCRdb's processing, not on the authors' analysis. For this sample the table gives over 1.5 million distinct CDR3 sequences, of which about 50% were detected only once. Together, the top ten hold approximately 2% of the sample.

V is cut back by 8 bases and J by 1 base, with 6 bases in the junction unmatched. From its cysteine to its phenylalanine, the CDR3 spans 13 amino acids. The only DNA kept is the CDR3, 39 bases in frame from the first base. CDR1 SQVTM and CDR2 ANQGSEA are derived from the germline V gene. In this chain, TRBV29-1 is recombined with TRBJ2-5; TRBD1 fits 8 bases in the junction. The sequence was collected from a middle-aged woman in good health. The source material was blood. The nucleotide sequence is TGCAGCTGGGGACAGGTGATCCAAGAGACCCAGTACTTC. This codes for CSWGQVIQETQYF.